Reported below is one T cell receptor beta chain. This clone came up once. Its antigen target is currently unknown. Base qualities are not provided; no much larger clone lies one nucleotide away. This entry comes from a study of PD-L1 blockade in urothelial cancer listed by TCRdb under 2017. Study-wide context: All patients started therapy around 2014 and received atezolizumab 1,200 mg intravenously every 3 weeks. About 90% of the 29 patients were males with bladder-origin urothelial cancer, and about 65% of the 29 reported a prior smoking history. Patients had an ECOG performance status of 0 or 1 and had received between 0 and 3 prior chemotherapy regimens. Blood samples were analyzed 3 weeks after the start of treatment (second dose) and 6 weeks after the start of treatment. Blood samples yielded a median of roughly 140,000 T cells and more than 80,000 unique TCRs, with median clonality roughly 0.082. Somatic, immune and clinical correlates of response to PD-L1 blockade with atezolizumab in urothelial cancer were the focus of an exploratory multi-omic analysis. Pretreatment tumor samples, along with matched peripheral blood collected serially before and after atezolizumab treatment, underwent TCR sequencing. Durable clinical benefit was defined as progression-free survival longer than 6 months, and TCR features were also tested against progression-free and overall survival. In the same patients who had TCR sequencing, pretreatment tumors also underwent whole exome sequencing and RNA sequencing. Durable clinical benefit was achieved by nine patients and was not achieved by 20 patients. Pretreatment blood TCR-seq was available for fewer than 30 patients, at least one posttreatment blood collection was obtained for approximately 25 patients, and tumor TCR-seq was available for approximately 25 patients.

Each PCR received spiked-in synthetic TCR analog templates so that absolute template abundance could be estimated from read counts. TCRbeta CDR3 regions were amplified from genomic DNA with bias-controlled V and J gene primers using the immunoSEQ assay. Sequencing of rearranged TCRbeta segments was performed at approximately 20X coverage. For the original study's pipeline: Sequencing errors were corrected by clustering and CDR3s were annotated against IMGT to assign V, D and J genes. Downstream analyses used only productive TCRbeta rearrangements, leaving out any out-of-frame or stop-codon sequences. Clonality was computed as one minus Shannon entropy normalized by the log of the number of unique productive sequences. Fisher's exact test with Benjamini-Hochberg correction, using a cutoff of adjusted p below 0.01, was how clones that differed between time points or between blood and tumor were identified. The immuneACCESS repertoire file appears here via TCRdb, limited to in-frame rearrangements. These files lack a portion of the clones; in checked studies, under half of the deficit traces to unresolved V genes, and the cause of the others is not known. D and trimming come from the DNA, and the V and J calls and clone size come from that table. The sample records about 84,000 clones, roughly nine tenths of which are singletons. The ten top clones hold more than 8% of the sample.

Beyond this particular receptor, the publication reports: Improved progression-free and overall survival was found to be associated with pretreatment peripheral blood TCR clonality below the median. Because of the small sample size (n ≈ 27) and the many exploratory analyses performed, the results are intended to be regarded as hypothesis-generating. Among patients with durable benefit, tumor-associated TCR clones showed greater expansion in peripheral blood 3 weeks after treatment started (n ≈ 20, p = 0.022).

A total of some 30 patients with locally advanced or metastatic urothelial carcinoma, treated at Memorial Sloan Kettering on a trial protocol, made up the cohort. Peripheral blood mononuclear cells were collected pretreatment and during treatment, with between 1 and 8 total time points obtained per patient. The Qiagen DNeasy Blood extraction kit was used to purify genomic DNA from total PBMCs and tumor samples. Collected pretreatment and during treatment, PBMCs were isolated and stored as previously described. V sheds 4 bases and J sheds 3 bases, leaving 13 bases between their ends. CDR1 SGHNT and CDR2 YYREEE are derived from the germline V gene (reference sequence). The cysteine opens and the phenylalanine closes a CDR3 of 14 amino acids. The sequence is cut down to CDR3 DNA, 42 bases in frame from base 1.

This clonotype was sampled from a man in his sixties with urothelial cancer. This sample comprised PBMCs, obtained around atezolizumab (anti-PD-L1) treatment. The rearranged segments are TRBV5-4 and TRBJ2-5; TRBD2 might be the D gene, on 6 matching bases. The CDR3 in this case is CASSPSGGKETQYF. The nucleotides are TGTGCCAGCAGCCCCTCCGGGGGTAAAGAGACCCAGTACTTC. This CDR3, with the reference TRBV5-4 and TRBJ2-5 proteins standing in past its ends, gives the full variable domain ETGVTQSPTHLIKTRGQQVTLRCSSQSGHNTVSWYQQALGQGPQFIFQYYREEENGRGNFPPRFSGLQFPNYSSELNVNALELDDSALYLCASSPSGGKETQYFGPGTRLLVL.